This T cell receptor beta chain was identified during a study of blood T cell repertoires in COVID-19. Study background: The cDNA or gDNA used as material had been derived from T cells, B-cell-depleted T cells, or PBMCs.

Profiling relied on immunoSEQ multiplex PCR, and the TCRdb table lists in-frame clones only, not all of them. The sample gives under 80,000 clones, about 90% of which show up once; almost 4.5% is in the top ten. J was trimmed by 13 bases and V by 0 bases; bases with no gene match: 6. The germline CDR1 and CDR2 sequences are GTSNPN and SVGIG (reference sequence). This CDR3 spans 12 amino acids. The genes are TRBV30 and TRBJ2-1; TRBD2 aligns across 7 bases. This TCR derives from a man in his fifties or sixties with active COVID-19. Sequencing was done on a sample of peripheral blood. CDR3 DNA: TGTGCCTGGAGTGTAACGCGCGGGGGACAGTTCTTC. Its protein product is CAWSVTRGGQFF.